Following are 6 T cell receptor beta chains from one sample sequenced in a study of monozygotic twins with inflammatory bowel disease. TCRdb reanalyzed the 5' RACE reads, giving one entry per CDR3 protein sequence and no DNA. The sample has fewer than 550,000 distinct CDR3 sequences; the top ten hold 2% to 3%. The specimen was blood. All receptors derive from a human donor with ulcerative colitis or Crohn's disease, or a healthy co-twin of an affected twin (not recorded which).

The chain is built from TRBV27 and TRBJ1-3. The CDR3 sequence is 13 residues long. From germline, CDR1 is MNHEY and CDR2 SMNVEV (reference sequence). Here the CDR3 reads CASSLGSGNTIYF.

The rearrangement joins TRBV9 to TRBJ2-1; TCRdb calls TRBD1, which cannot be checked without DNA. In germline, CDR1 is SGDLS, CDR2 YYNGEE. The CDR3 runs 15 residues. CDR3 loop: CGSSVNLGPYNEQFF.

This chain joins TRBV10-3 and TRBJ2-7; there is no DNA to check the TCRdb D call of TRBD1. Per germline, CDR1 ENHRY and CDR2 SYGVKD. The length of the CDR3 is 16 residues. CDR3 in amino acids: CAISESASQGAYEQYF.

The V and J genes are TRBV7-9 and TRBJ2-6. The CDR3 sequence is 15 residues long. Germline V gene lookup returns CDR1 SEHNR and CDR2 FQNEAQ (reference sequence). The CDR3 region is CASNKQTSGANVLTF.

The genes are TRBV7-2 and TRBJ1-3; TCRdb's D call of TRBD1 is untestable without DNA. This CDR3 region has 15 residues. Germline assignment: CDR1 SGHTA and CDR2 FQGNSA. This CDR3 is CASSLGTGAGNTIYF.

The chain recombines TRBV2 with TRBJ1-6; TCRdb's D gene call, TRBD1, goes unchecked for lack of DNA. Looked up from germline, CDR1 is SNHLY and CDR2 is FYNNEI. This CDR3 is 15 amino acids long. CDR3 in amino acids: CAKSRDRGFNSPLHF.